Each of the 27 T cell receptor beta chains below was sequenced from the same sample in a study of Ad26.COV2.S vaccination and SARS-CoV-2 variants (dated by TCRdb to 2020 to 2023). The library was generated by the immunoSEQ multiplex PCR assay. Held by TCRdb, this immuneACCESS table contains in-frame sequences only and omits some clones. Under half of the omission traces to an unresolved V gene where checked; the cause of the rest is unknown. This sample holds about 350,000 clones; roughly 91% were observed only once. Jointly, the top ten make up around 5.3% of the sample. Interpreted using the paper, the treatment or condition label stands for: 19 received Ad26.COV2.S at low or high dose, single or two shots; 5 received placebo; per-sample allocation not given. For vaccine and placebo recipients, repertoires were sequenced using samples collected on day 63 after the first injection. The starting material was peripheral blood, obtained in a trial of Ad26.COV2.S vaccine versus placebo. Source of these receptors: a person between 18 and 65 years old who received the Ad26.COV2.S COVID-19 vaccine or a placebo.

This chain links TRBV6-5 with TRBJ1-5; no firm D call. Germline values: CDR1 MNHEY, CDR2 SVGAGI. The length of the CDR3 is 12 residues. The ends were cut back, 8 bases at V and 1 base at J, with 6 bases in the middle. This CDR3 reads CASGRSNQPQHF. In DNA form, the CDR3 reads TGTGCCAGCGGCAGAAGCAATCAGCCCCAGCATTTT.

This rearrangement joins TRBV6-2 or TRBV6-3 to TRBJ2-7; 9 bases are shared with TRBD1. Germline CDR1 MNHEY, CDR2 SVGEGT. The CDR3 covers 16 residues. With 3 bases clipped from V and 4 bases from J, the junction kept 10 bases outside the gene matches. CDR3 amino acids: CASSYQLGTGSYEQYF. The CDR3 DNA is TGTGCCAGCAGTTATCAACTCGGGACAGGGTCATACGAGCAGTACTTC.

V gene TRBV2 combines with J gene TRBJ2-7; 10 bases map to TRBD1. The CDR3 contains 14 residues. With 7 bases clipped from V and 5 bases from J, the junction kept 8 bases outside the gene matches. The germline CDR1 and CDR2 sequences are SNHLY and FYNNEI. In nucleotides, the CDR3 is TGTGCCAGCATCGACAGGGGGCGAAAAAACGAGCAGTACTTC. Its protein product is CASIDRGRKNEQYF.

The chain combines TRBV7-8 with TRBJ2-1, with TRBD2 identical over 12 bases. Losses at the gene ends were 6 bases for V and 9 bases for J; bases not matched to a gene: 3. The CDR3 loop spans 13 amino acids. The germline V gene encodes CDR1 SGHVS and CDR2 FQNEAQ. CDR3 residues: CASRLAGGGEQFF. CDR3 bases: TGTGCCAGCAGACTAGCGGGAGGAGGTGAGCAGTTCTTC.

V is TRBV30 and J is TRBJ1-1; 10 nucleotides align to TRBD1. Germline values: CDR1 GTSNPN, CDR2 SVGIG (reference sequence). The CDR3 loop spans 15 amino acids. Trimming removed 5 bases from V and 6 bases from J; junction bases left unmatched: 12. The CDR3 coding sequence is TGTGCCTGGGCGGGACAGGGGAAATTTCGGGCTGAAGCTTTCTTT. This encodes CAWAGQGKFRAEAFF.

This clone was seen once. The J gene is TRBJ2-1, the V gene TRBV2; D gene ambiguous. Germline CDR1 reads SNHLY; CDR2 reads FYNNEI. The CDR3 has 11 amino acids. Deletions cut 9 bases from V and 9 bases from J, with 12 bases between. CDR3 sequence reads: CARQSRGEQFF. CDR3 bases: TGTGCCAGACAATCACGCGGTGAGCAGTTCTTC.

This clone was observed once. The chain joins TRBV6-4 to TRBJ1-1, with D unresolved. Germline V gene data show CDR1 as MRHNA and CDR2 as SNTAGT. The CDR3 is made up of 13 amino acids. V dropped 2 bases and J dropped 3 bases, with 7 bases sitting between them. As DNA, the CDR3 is TGTGCCAGCAGTGACGGGATGTACACTGAAGCTTTCTTT. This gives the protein CASSDGMYTEAFF.

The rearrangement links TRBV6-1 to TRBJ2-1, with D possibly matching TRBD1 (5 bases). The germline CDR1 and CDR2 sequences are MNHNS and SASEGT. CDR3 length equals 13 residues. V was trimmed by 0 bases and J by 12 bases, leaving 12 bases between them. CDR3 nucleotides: TGTGCCAGCAGTGAAGCGGTGGTGGGGCCGCAGTTCTTC. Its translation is CASSEAVVGPQFF.

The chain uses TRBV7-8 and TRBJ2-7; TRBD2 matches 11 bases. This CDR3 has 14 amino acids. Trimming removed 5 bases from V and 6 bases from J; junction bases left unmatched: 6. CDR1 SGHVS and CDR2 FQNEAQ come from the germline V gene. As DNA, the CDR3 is TGTGCCAGCAGCGTTAGCGGGGGGGCGGGCGAGCAGTACTTC. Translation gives CASSVSGGAGEQYF.

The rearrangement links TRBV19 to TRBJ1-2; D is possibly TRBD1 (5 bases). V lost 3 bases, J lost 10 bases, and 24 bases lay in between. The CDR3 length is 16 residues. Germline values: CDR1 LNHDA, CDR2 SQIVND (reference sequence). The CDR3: CASSISLSARRGVYTF. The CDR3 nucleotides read TGTGCCAGTAGTATTAGTCTTTCGGCCAGGCGGGGGGTCTACACCTTC.

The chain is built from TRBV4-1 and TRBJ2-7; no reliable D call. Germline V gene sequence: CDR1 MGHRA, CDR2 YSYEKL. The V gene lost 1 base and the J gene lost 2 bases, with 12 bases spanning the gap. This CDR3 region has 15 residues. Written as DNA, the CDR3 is TGCGCCAGCAGCCAAGTATTAGGGTCCCCCTACGAGCAGTACTTC. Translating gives CASSQVLGSPYEQYF.

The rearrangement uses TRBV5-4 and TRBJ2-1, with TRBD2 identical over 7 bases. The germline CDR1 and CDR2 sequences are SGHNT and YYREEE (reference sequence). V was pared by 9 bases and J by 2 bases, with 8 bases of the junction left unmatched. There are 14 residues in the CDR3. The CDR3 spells CAMNKAGPYNEQFF. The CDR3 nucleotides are TGTGCCATGAACAAAGCGGGACCCTACAATGAGCAGTTCTTC.

Here the CDR3 reads CASSVDGTWGTEAFF. The CDR3, as DNA: TGTGCCAGCAGCGTAGACGGGACCTGGGGCACTGAAGCTTTCTTT. The gene calls are TRBV9 and TRBJ1-1, with D possibly TRBD1 on 5 matching bases. Trimming shortened V by 0 bases and J by 4 bases, and 13 bases separated the two germline ends. This CDR3 has 15 amino acids. Germline V gene sequence: CDR1 SGDLS, CDR2 YYNGEE.

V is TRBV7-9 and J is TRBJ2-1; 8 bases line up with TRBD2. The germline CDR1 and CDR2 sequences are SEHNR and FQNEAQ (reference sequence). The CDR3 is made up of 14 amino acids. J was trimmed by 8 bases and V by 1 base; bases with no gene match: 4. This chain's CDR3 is CASSLGAGADEQFF. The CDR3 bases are TGTGCCAGCAGCTTAGGAGCGGGAGCCGATGAGCAGTTCTTC.

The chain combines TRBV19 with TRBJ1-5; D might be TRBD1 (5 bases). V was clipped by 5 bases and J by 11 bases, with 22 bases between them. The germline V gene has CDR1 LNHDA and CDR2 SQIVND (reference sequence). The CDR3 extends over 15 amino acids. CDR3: CASSATVSISGSQHF. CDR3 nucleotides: TGTGCCAGTAGTGCGACAGTTTCAATCAGCGGGTCCCAGCATTTT.

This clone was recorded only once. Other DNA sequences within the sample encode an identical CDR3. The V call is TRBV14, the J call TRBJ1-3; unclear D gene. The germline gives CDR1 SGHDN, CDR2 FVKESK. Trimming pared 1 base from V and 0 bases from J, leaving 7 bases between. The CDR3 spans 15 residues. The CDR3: CASSQGVSSGNTIYF. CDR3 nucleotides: TGTGCCAGCAGCCAAGGCGTGAGCTCTGGAAACACCATATATTTT.

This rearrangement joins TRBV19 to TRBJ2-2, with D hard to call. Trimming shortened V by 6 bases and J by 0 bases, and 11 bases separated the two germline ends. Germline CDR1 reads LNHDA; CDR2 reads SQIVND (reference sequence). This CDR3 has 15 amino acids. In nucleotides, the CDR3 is TGTGCCAGTAGGGGCGGACGGACGAACACCGGGGAGCTGTTTTTT. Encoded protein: CASRGGRTNTGELFF.

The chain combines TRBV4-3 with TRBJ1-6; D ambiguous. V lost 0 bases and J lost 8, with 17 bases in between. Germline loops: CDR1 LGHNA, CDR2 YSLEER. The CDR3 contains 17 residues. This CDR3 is CASSQDRTGEGDSPLHF. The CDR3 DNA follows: TGCGCCAGCAGCCAAGATAGGACCGGGGAGGGTGATTCACCCCTCCACTTT.

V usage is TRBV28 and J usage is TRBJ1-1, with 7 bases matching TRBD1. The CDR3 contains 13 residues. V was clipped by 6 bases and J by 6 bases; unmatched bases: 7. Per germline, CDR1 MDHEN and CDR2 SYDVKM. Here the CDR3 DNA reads TGTGCCAGCAGATCGACAGGGCGGTCTGAAGCTTTCTTT. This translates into CASRSTGRSEAFF.

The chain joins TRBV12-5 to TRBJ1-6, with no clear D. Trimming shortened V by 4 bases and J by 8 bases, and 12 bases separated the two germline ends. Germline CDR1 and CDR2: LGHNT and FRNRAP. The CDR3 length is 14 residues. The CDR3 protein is CASGYGPTDSPLHF. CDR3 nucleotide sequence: TGTGCTAGTGGTTATGGACCTACAGATTCACCCCTCCACTTT.

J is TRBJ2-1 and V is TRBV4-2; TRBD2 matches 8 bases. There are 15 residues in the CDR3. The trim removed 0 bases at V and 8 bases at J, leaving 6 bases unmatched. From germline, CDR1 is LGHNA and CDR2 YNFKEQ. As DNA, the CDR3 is TGTGCCAGCAGCCAAGATCGCCTAGCGGGCGATGAGCAGTTCTTC. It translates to CASSQDRLAGDEQFF.

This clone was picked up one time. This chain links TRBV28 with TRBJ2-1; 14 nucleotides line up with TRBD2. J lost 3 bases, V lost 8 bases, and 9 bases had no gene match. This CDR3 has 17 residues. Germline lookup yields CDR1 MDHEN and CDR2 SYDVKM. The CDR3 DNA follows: TGTGCCAGCGAGTCCCCGGGACTAGCGGGAGTCTACAATGAGCAGTTCTTC. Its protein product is CASESPGLAGVYNEQFF.

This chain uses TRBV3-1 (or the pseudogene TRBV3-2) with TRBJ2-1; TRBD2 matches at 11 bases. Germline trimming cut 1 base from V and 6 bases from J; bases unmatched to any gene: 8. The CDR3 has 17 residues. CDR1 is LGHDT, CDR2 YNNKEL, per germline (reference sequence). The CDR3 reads CASSQGTLAGGSNEQFF. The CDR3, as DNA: TGTGCCAGCAGCCAAGGGACTCTAGCGGGGGGATCCAATGAGCAGTTCTTC.

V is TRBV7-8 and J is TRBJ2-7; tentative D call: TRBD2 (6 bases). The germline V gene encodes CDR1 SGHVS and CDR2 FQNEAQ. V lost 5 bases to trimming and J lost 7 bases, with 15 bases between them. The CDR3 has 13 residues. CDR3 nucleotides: TGTGCCAGCAGCGCCGCCAGGGCGGGGGAGCAGTACTTC. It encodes CASSAARAGEQYF.

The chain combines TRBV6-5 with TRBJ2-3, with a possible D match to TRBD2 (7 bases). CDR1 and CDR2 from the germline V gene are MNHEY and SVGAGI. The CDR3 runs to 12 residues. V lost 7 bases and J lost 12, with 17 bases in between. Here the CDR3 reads CASTEGGTKQYF. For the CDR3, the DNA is TGTGCCAGCACCGAGGGGGGGACTAAACAGTATTTT.

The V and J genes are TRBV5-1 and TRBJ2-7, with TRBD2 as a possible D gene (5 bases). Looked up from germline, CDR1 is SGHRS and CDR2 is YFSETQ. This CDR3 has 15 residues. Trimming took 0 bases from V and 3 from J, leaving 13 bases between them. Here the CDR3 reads CASSLAPGSFYEQYF. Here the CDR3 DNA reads TGCGCCAGCAGCTTGGCCCCGGGGTCCTTCTACGAGCAGTACTTC.

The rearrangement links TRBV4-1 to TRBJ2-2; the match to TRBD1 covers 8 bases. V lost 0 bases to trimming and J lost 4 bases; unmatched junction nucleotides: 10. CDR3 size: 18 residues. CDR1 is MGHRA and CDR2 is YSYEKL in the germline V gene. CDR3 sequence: CASSQDFRGRRGTGELFF. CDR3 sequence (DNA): TGCGCCAGCAGCCAAGACTTCAGGGGGCGTCGAGGCACCGGGGAGCTGTTTTTT.